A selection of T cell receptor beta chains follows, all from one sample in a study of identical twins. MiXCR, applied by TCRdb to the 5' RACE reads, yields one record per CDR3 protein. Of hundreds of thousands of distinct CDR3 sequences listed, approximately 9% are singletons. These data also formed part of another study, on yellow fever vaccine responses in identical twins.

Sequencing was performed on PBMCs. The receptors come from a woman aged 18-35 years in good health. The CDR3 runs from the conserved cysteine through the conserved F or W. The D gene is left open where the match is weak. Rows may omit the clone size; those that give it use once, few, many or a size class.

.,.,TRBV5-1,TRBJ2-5,TGCGCCAGCAGCCATAATGACAGGAGCACTCAAGAGACCCAGTACTTC,CASSHNDRSTQETQYF
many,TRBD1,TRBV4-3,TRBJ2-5,TGCGCCAGCAGCCAACCGGGACCGGGACAGGGGCCCCCTTACCAAGAGACCCAGTACTTC,CASSQPGPGQGPPYQETQYF
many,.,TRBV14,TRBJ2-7,TGTGCCAGCAGCCAAGTACGGAGCATCGAGCAGTACTTC,CASSQVRSIEQYF
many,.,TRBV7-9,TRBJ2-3,TGTGCCAGCACCGCAGTTGGGGAGTGGTGGACAGATACGCAGTATTTT,CASTAVGEWWTDTQYF
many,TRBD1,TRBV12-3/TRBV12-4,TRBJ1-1,TGTGCCAGCAGTTGGGAAACAGGGGTAGTAGAAGCTTTCTTT,CASSWETGVVEAFF
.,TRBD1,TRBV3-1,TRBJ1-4,TGTGCCAGCAGCCCCCTTACAGGGGCGGGGGCAACTAATGAAAAACTGTTTTTT,CASSPLTGAGATNEKLFF
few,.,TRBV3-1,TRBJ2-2,TGTGCCAGCAGTCAACTGGGTCACACCGGGGAGCTGTTTTTT,CASSQLGHTGELFF
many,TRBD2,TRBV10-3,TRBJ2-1,TGTGCCATCAGCCGACGGGATAGCGGGGGAAACAATGAGCAGTTCTTC,CAISRRDSGGNNEQFF
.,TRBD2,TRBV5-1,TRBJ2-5,TGCGCCAGCACCTACAGCGGGGGGGAAGAGACCCAGTACTTC,CASTYSGGEETQYF
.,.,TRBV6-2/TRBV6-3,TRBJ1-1,TGTGCCAGCACCAATAGTGGAACTTCTGAAGCTTTCTTT,CASTNSGTSEAFF
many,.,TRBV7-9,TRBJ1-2,TGTGCCAGCAGCACCCGGTTCTGGAGCGGTGGCTACACCTTC,CASSTRFWSGGYTF
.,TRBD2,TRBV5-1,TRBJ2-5,TGCGCCAGCAGTGATTGGGAGGGAGAGACCCAGTACTTC,CASSDWEGETQYF
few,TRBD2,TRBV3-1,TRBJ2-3,TGTGCCAGCAGCCAAGGAATAGCGGGGGGTTCGGAAGATACGCAGTATTTT,CASSQGIAGGSEDTQYF
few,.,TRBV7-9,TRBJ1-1,TGTGCCAGCAGCCGGGCGGGTGACACTGAAGCTTTCTTT,CASSRAGDTEAFF
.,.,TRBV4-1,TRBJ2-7,TGCGCCAGCAGCCAAGATATTGGCGGGTCCCGCTGGGAGCAGTACTTC,CASSQDIGGSRWEQYF
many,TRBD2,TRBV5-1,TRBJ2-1,TGCGCCAGCAGCTTTCCCGGGACTAGCGGGAATGAGCAGTTCTTC,CASSFPGTSGNEQFF
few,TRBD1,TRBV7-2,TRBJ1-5,TGTGCCAGCGGCTCCACAGGGGGGGATCAGCCCCAGCATTTT,CASGSTGGDQPQHF
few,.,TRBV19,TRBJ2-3,TGTGCCAGTAGCCCTTCGCTGGGGACTCTCCTCACAGATACGCAGTATTTT,CASSPSLGTLLTDTQYF
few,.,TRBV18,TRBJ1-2,TGTGCCAGCTCACCGAAGCAGGGGAAATATGGCTACACCTTC,CASSPKQGKYGYTF
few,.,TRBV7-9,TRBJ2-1,TGTGCCAGCAGCTTAGAAGCAGGGACCATCAATGAGCAGTTCTTC,CASSLEAGTINEQFF
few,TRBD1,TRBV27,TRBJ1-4,TGTGCCAGCAGTGACGCAGGGGGCTCTGAAAAACTGTTTTTT,CASSDAGGSEKLFF
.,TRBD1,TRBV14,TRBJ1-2,TGTGCCAGCAGTCTCGACCCCATGACAGGGGGCGGTGGCTACACCTTC,CASSLDPMTGGGGYTF
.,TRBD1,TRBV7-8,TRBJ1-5,TGTGCCAGCAGGCCACAGGGGAATCAGCCCCAGCATTTT,CASRPQGNQPQHF
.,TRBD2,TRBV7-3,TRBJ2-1,TGTGCCAGCAGCGCTAGCGGGGGCCTCACCTACAATGAGCAGTTCTTC,CASSASGGLTYNEQFF
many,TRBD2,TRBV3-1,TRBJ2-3,TGTGCCAGCAGCCAAGGACTAGCGGCTAACACAGATACGCAGTATTTT,CASSQGLAANTDTQYF
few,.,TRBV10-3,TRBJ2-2,TGTGCCATCGCAGGTTCGAACACCGGGGAGCTGTTTTTT,CAIAGSNTGELFF
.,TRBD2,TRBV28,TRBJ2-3,TGTGCCAGCAGTTTGCCTAGCGGGGTCACAGATACGCAGTATTTT,CASSLPSGVTDTQYF
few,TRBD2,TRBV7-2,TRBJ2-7,TGTGCCAGCAGCCCCTCGACTAGCGGGGCCTACGAGCAGTACTTC,CASSPSTSGAYEQYF
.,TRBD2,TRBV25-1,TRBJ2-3,TGTGCCAGCAGTCCCTATGAAGCGGGGGGTCCAGGGACGCAGTATTTT,CASSPYEAGGPGTQYF
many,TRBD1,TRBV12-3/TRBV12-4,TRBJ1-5,TGTGCCAGTCATCCGGGACAGGGTAATCAGCCCCAGCATTTT,CASHPGQGNQPQHF
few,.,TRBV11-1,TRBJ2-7,TGTGCCAGCAGCCCTGGAACTGGGACAAACGCCCAGTCGCCCTACGAGCAGTACTTC,CASSPGTGTNAQSPYEQYF
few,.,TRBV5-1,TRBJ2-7,TGCGCCAGCAGCTTGGACAGGTGGTCCTACGAGCAGTACTTC,CASSLDRWSYEQYF
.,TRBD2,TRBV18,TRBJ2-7,TGTGACAGCTCACCATGGGAGGGGAAGAACGAGCAGTACTTC,CDSSPWEGKNEQYF
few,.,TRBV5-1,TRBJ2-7,TGCGCCAGCAGCTCGCCCAGCCAGGCCTACGAGCAGTACTTC,CASSSPSQAYEQYF
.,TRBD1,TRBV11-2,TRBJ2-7,TGTGCCAGCAGCGTCGACAGGGAATACTACGAGCAGTACTTC,CASSVDREYYEQYF
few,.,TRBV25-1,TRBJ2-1,TGTGCCACCCTTAAATGGAGTGGTGAGCAGTTCTTC,CATLKWSGEQFF